These T cell receptor beta chains were read from a single sample in a study of blood T cell repertoires in COVID-19. Sequencing was performed with immunoSEQ multiplex PCR; in TCRdb, only in-frame clones are kept and a portion is missing. Here the sample spans about 97,000 clones, 60% to 80% being singletons. Sequenced material: peripheral blood. Receptor source: a man in his 60s with active or convalescent COVID-19. The CDR3 runs from the conserved cysteine through the conserved F or W. The order of the fields is D gene, J gene, V gene, clone size, CDR3 DNA, CDR3 protein. D genes are given only for firm matches. Clone size, where shown, is once, few, many, or a class for clones that have expanded.

TRBD2 | TRBJ2-3 | TRBV2 | - | TGTGCCAGCAGTGGCGGGAGAAAGACAGATACGCAGTATTTT | CASSGGRKTDTQYF
- | TRBJ1-1 | TRBV6-5 | once | TGTGCCAGCAGGGGGGAGGCAGGGCTCAACACTGAAGCTTTCTTT | CASRGEAGLNTEAFF
- | TRBJ2-5 | TRBV21-1 | - | TGTGCCAGCAGCAAAGGGGCCGGGACAGGGTGGAGAGAGACCCAGTACTTC | CASSKGAGTGWRETQYF
TRBD2 | TRBJ2-7 | TRBV11-3 | - | TGTGCCAGCAGCCTACGGCGGGAGAGTCTCTACGAGCAGTACTTC | CASSLRRESLYEQYF
- | TRBJ1-6 | TRBV6-5 | - | TGTGCCAGCAGTCTTAGTCCGAATTCACCCCTCCACTTT | CASSLSPNSPLHF
- | TRBJ1-1 | TRBV15 | - | TGTGCCACCAGCAGGATACAGGGTTGGGCTGAAGCTTTCTTT | CATSRIQGWAEAFF
TRBD2 | TRBJ2-1 | TRBV5-8 | - | TGTGCCAGCAGCCGGACTAGCGGGAGCGATGAGCAGTTCTTC | CASSRTSGSDEQFF
- | TRBJ1-2 | TRBV7-9 | once | TGTGCCAGCAGCTCCCGGGACTTTAACTATGGCTACACCTTC | CASSSRDFNYGYTF
TRBD1 | TRBJ2-7 | TRBV11-3 | - | TGTGCCAGCAGCCCGGGACAGGGCTACGAGCAGTACTTC | CASSPGQGYEQYF
TRBD1 | TRBJ1-5 | TRBV6-5 | - | TGTGCCAGCAGCTCCGACAGGGTTCAGCCCCAGCATTTT | CASSSDRVQPQHF
- | TRBJ2-2 | TRBV4-3 | - | TGCGCCAGCAGCCAAGATGGGGCGTTTAACACCGGGGAGCTGTTTTTT | CASSQDGAFNTGELFF
- | TRBJ2-2 | TRBV6-5 | - | TGTGCCAGCAAGGGAGGCGGAGCGAACACCGGGGAGCTGTTTTTT | CASKGGGANTGELFF
- | TRBJ1-5 | TRBV6-6 | - | TGTGCCACCACGGACAGTCCCAATCAGCCCCAGCATTTT | CATTDSPNQPQHF
- | TRBJ1-2 | TRBV5-5 | - | TGTGCCAGCAGCTTGGTAGGGGCGGACTATGGCTACACCTTC | CASSLVGADYGYTF
- | TRBJ2-7 | TRBV5-6 | - | TGTGCCAGCAGCCCGGTCCGCGGCGAGCAGTACTTC | CASSPVRGEQYF
- | TRBJ1-1 | TRBV5-1 | once | TGCGCCAGCAGCCACGGCAGGGCGGTCACTGAAGCTTTCTTT | CASSHGRAVTEAFF
- | TRBJ1-2 | TRBV19 | - | TGTGCCAGTATTTCAGGGAAAGGCTACACCTTC | CASISGKGYTF
- | TRBJ2-1 | TRBV7-8 | - | TGTGCCAGCAGCTCCGATCTGGTACAGGGTAATGAGCAGTTCTTC | CASSSDLVQGNEQFF
- | TRBJ1-6 | TRBV18 | - | TGTGCCAGCTCAACTAATAATTCACCCCTCCACTTT | CASSTNNSPLHF
- | TRBJ2-7 | TRBV7-8 | - | TGTGCCAGCAGCTCCGGGTTGTCTACGTACGAGCAGTACTTC | CASSSGLSTYEQYF
TRBD2 | TRBJ2-1 | TRBV14 | - | TGTGCCAGCAGCCAGGGACTAGCGGGCTACAATGAGCAGTTCTTC | CASSQGLAGYNEQFF
- | TRBJ2-2 | TRBV4-3 | - | TGCGCCAGCACTCAACAGGTTTCCGGGGAGCTGTTTTTT | CASTQQVSGELFF
- | TRBJ2-4 | TRBV5-1 | - | TGCGCCAGCAGCTTGACAGAAAACATTCAGTACTTC | CASSLTENIQYF
TRBD2 | TRBJ2-2 | TRBV29-1 | - | TGCAGCGTTGCTTCGGCTAGCGGGATCGCGAACACCGGGGAGCTGTTTTTT | CSVASASGIANTGELFF
- | TRBJ1-1 | TRBV3-1/TRBV3-2 | - | TGTGCCAGCAGCCAGCAGGGCGCTGAAGCTTTCTTT | CASSQQGAEAFF
- | TRBJ1-1 | TRBV28 | - | TGTGCCAGCAGTTCCAGGGTCACTGAAGCTTTCTTT | CASSSRVTEAFF
TRBD2 | TRBJ2-7 | TRBV15 | few | TGTGCCACCAGCAGAGTTGGCGGGAGGGCTGAGCAGTACTTC | CATSRVGGRAEQYF
- | TRBJ1-2 | TRBV20-1 | - | TGCACTACGAACTATGGCTACACCTTC | CTTNYGYTF
TRBD1 | TRBJ1-1 | TRBV6-1 | - | TGTGCCAGCAGTGCGGCGAAACAGGGGGCTCCCATAAAAAACACTGAAGCTTTCTTT | CASSAAKQGAPIKNTEAFF
- | TRBJ2-2 | TRBV27 | - | TGTGCCAGCAGCCCAGCGGGTAGGAACACCGGGGAGCTGTTTTTT | CASSPAGRNTGELFF
- | TRBJ1-2 | TRBV19 | - | TGTGCCAGTAGTACACCAACCAGGGGTTGGGACTATGGCTACACCTTC | CASSTPTRGWDYGYTF
- | TRBJ1-1 | TRBV19 | - | TGTGCCAGTAGTATCGGCAGGGGTGGCACTGAAGCTTTCTTT | CASSIGRGGTEAFF
TRBD1 | TRBJ2-7 | TRBV19 | - | TGTGCCAGTCCGGACAGGGCCTACGAGCAGTACTTC | CASPDRAYEQYF
- | TRBJ1-6 | TRBV5-4 | - | TGTGCCAGCAGCTTTTATCCGGGAATTAATTCACCCCTCCACTTT | CASSFYPGINSPLHF
- | TRBJ2-7 | TRBV24-1 | few | TGTGCCACCAGTCGCCCTGACCAGGACGAGCAGTACTTC | CATSRPDQDEQYF
- | TRBJ2-1 | TRBV14 | - | TGTGCCAGCAGCCAAGTTGCGGTAGTTGATGAGCAGTTCTTC | CASSQVAVVDEQFF
- | TRBJ2-5 | TRBV5-5 | - | TGTGCCAGCAGCTTCGGTCTAGCGTTACAAGAGACCCAGTACTTC | CASSFGLALQETQYF
TRBD2 | TRBJ2-3 | TRBV27 | - | TGTGCCAGCAGAGCACGGGGGAGGGCCTTTGGGTATACGCAGTATTTT | CASRARGRAFGYTQYF
- | TRBJ2-3 | TRBV30 | once | TGTGCCTGGAGTGAGGCGGGTACGCAGTATTTT | CAWSEAGTQYF
- | TRBJ2-3 | TRBV7-2 | once | TGTGCCAGCAGCTTAGAGACTAGGACCGATACGCAGTATTTT | CASSLETRTDTQYF
- | TRBJ1-1 | TRBV30 | - | TGTGCCTGGAAGCCGAACACTGAAGCTTTCTTT | CAWKPNTEAFF
TRBD2 | TRBJ2-7 | TRBV3-1/TRBV3-2 | - | TGTGCCAGCAGCCGTATCTTGACTAGCGGGAGTTACGAGCAGTACTTC | CASSRILTSGSYEQYF
- | TRBJ2-2 | TRBV27 | - | TGTGCCAGCAGTACCGGAGGTGGCGGGAACACCGGGGAGCTGTTTTTT | CASSTGGGGNTGELFF
- | TRBJ2-7 | TRBV12-1 | - | TGTGCCAGTGAGAACGAGCAGTACTTC | CASENEQYF
TRBD2 | TRBJ2-7 | TRBV18 | - | TGTGCCAGCTCACCACCCATAGCGGGCGTAACCTACGAGCAGTACTTC | CASSPPIAGVTYEQYF
- | TRBJ2-1 | TRBV18 | - | TGTGCCAGCTCACCAATAGCGGCGAGCTCCTACAATGAGCAGTTCTTC | CASSPIAASSYNEQFF
- | TRBJ1-2 | TRBV19 | - | TGTGCCAGTAGTATAGATCTTGTTCGTCCGGCAGGAAATTACTATGGCTACACCTTC | CASSIDLVRPAGNYYGYTF
- | TRBJ2-1 | TRBV27 | few | TGTGCCAGCAGTTTGGCTGGCAATGAGCAGTTCTTC | CASSLAGNEQFF
TRBD2 | TRBJ2-1 | TRBV28 | - | TGTGCCAGCCCCCCGGGACTAGCGGGAGGGACCTACAATGAGCAGTTCTTC | CASPPGLAGGTYNEQFF
- | TRBJ1-1 | TRBV30 | - | TGTGCCTGGAGTGTAGGGGCGGCAGATGAAGCTTTCTTT | CAWSVGAADEAFF
TRBD1 | TRBJ2-6 | TRBV5-6 | - | TGTGCCAGCAGCTTTACCGACAGGGGACTTGCCGGGGCCAACGTCCTGACTTTC | CASSFTDRGLAGANVLTF
TRBD1 | TRBJ1-1 | TRBV19 | - | TGTGCCTCCCAGGGGGCCGTACACACTGAAGCTTTCTTT | CASQGAVHTEAFF
- | TRBJ2-5 | TRBV7-6 | - | TGTGCCAGCAGCTTAATCGCGGTGAAAGAGACCCAGTACTTC | CASSLIAVKETQYF
TRBD2 | TRBJ2-1 | TRBV15 | - | TGTGCCACCAGCAGGGGACTAGCGGAGCCAGGGGAGCAGTTCTTC | CATSRGLAEPGEQFF
- | TRBJ1-1 | TRBV3-1/TRBV3-2 | - | TGTGCCAGCAGCCAAGGGGCGGGGGCAAACACTGAAGCTTTCTTT | CASSQGAGANTEAFF
- | TRBJ1-6 | TRBV12-3/TRBV12-4 | - | TGTGCCAGCAAGGGCAGGGAAAATTCACCCCTCCACTTT | CASKGRENSPLHF
TRBD1 | TRBJ2-5 | TRBV6-5 | once | TGTGCCAGCAGTTTAGGGACAGGGTCTCTCCAAGAGACCCAGTACTTC | CASSLGTGSLQETQYF